This is a list of T cell receptor beta chains from one sample in a study of naive and memory T cell subsets. TCRdb fed the 5' RACE reads into MiXCR, producing one record per CDR3 protein. The sample records about 62,000 distinct CDR3 sequences, less than 10% being singletons. The receptors here all came from a female donor in good health. The CDR3 runs from the conserved cysteine through the conserved F or W. D genes are given only for firm matches. Clone sizes are given selectively: once, few, many, or a class where the clone is expanded.

abundance: many; j_gene: TRBJ2-2; d_gene: TRBD1; v_gene: TRBV28; CDR3nt: TGTGCCAGCAGTGTATGGGTGTTATCGGCAGGGGGTTGGACCGGGGAGCTGTTTTTT; CDR3aa: CASSVWVLSAGGWTGELFF
abundance: few; j_gene: TRBJ2-7; d_gene: -; v_gene: TRBV6-1; CDR3nt: TGTGCCAGCAGTGAAGGCTTCTCGATCCAAACCTACGAGCAGTACTTC; CDR3aa: CASSEGFSIQTYEQYF
abundance: -; j_gene: TRBJ1-1; d_gene: -; v_gene: TRBV28; CDR3nt: TGTGCCAGCAGTTCCCCCTCCGGGTTGAACACTGAAGCTTTCTTT; CDR3aa: CASSSPSGLNTEAFF
abundance: -; j_gene: TRBJ2-4; d_gene: -; v_gene: TRBV12-5; CDR3nt: TGTGCTAGTGGTTTTAGCGGAGAAAAGATTCAGTACTTC; CDR3aa: CASGFSGEKIQYF
abundance: few; j_gene: TRBJ2-1; d_gene: TRBD2; v_gene: TRBV11-2; CDR3nt: TGTGCCAGCAGCCTGGGACTAGTGGGGAATGAGCAGTTCTTC; CDR3aa: CASSLGLVGNEQFF
abundance: few; j_gene: TRBJ2-1; d_gene: TRBD1; v_gene: TRBV18; CDR3nt: TGTGCCAGCTCACCAAGGGGACAGGCGTCCTACAATGAGCAGTTCTTC; CDR3aa: CASSPRGQASYNEQFF
abundance: many; j_gene: TRBJ1-1; d_gene: -; v_gene: TRBV30; CDR3nt: TGTGCCTGGAGCCCGGGACCGAGCCGGTTAGCTTTCTTT; CDR3aa: CAWSPGPSRLAFF
abundance: many; j_gene: TRBJ1-4; d_gene: -; v_gene: TRBV3-1; CDR3nt: TGTGCCAGCAGCCAAGCCAACAATGAAAAACTGTTTTTT; CDR3aa: CASSQANNEKLFF
abundance: -; j_gene: TRBJ1-5; d_gene: -; v_gene: TRBV20-1; CDR3nt: TGCAGTGCTAGAGAGCCTGGGCAGCCCCAGCATTTT; CDR3aa: CSAREPGQPQHF
abundance: many; j_gene: TRBJ2-5; d_gene: TRBD2; v_gene: TRBV29-1; CDR3nt: TGCAGCGTTCGAGCGGGAGGGGGGGAGACCCAGTACTTC; CDR3aa: CSVRAGGGETQYF
abundance: few; j_gene: TRBJ2-1; d_gene: TRBD2; v_gene: TRBV18; CDR3nt: TGTGCCAGCTCACCACCGGCGGGAGGGCCTAATGAGCAGTTCTTC; CDR3aa: CASSPPAGGPNEQFF
abundance: -; j_gene: TRBJ1-2; d_gene: -; v_gene: TRBV7-9; CDR3nt: TGTGCCAGCAGCTCCAGGGTTGGCTACACCTTC; CDR3aa: CASSSRVGYTF
abundance: few; j_gene: TRBJ2-1; d_gene: -; v_gene: TRBV10-3; CDR3nt: TGTGCCATCAGTGAGCCCCGCTTTATCGGGGGCAACAATGAGCAGTTCTTC; CDR3aa: CAISEPRFIGGNNEQFF
abundance: many; j_gene: TRBJ1-4; d_gene: -; v_gene: TRBV6-5; CDR3nt: TGTGCCAGCAGTTACCGCGGACAGCCTAATGAAAAACTGTTTTTT; CDR3aa: CASSYRGQPNEKLFF
abundance: -; j_gene: TRBJ1-1; d_gene: -; v_gene: TRBV18; CDR3nt: TGTGCCAGCTCACCATCGGACAGTATGAACACTGAAGCTTTCTTT; CDR3aa: CASSPSDSMNTEAFF
abundance: -; j_gene: TRBJ2-5; d_gene: -; v_gene: TRBV7-7; CDR3nt: TGTGCTAGCAGCCGACTCCCTGGGGAGACCCAGTACTTC; CDR3aa: CASSRLPGETQYF
abundance: -; j_gene: TRBJ2-3; d_gene: -; v_gene: TRBV3-1; CDR3nt: TGTGCCAGCAGCCAAATGAGGACGAGGCAGGAAGATACGCAGTATTTT; CDR3aa: CASSQMRTRQEDTQYF
abundance: few; j_gene: TRBJ2-7; d_gene: TRBD2; v_gene: TRBV5-1; CDR3nt: TGCGCCAGCAGCTTGGGAGGGCGGCGGGAGATTTCCTACGAGCAGTACTTC; CDR3aa: CASSLGGRREISYEQYF
abundance: -; j_gene: TRBJ2-7; d_gene: TRBD1; v_gene: TRBV28; CDR3nt: TGTGCCAGCAGCAAGACAGGGACAGGATCCTACGAGCAGTACTTC; CDR3aa: CASSKTGTGSYEQYF
abundance: -; j_gene: TRBJ2-1; d_gene: -; v_gene: TRBV28; CDR3nt: TGTGCCAGCTCAGTGGGGGGAACCTACTCCTACAATGAGCAGTTCTTC; CDR3aa: CASSVGGTYSYNEQFF
abundance: many; j_gene: TRBJ1-1; d_gene: TRBD1; v_gene: TRBV7-9; CDR3nt: TGTGCCAGCAGCCCCCGGGACAGTCCCGAAGCTTTCTTT; CDR3aa: CASSPRDSPEAFF
abundance: few; j_gene: TRBJ1-3; d_gene: -; v_gene: TRBV6-6; CDR3nt: TGTGCCAGCAGTCCTACAGGGAACTCTGGAAACACCATATATTTT; CDR3aa: CASSPTGNSGNTIYF
abundance: few; j_gene: TRBJ2-3; d_gene: -; v_gene: TRBV7-2; CDR3nt: TGTGCCAGCAGCTTAGGGTATGTTCGGCCAGATACGCAGTATTTT; CDR3aa: CASSLGYVRPDTQYF
abundance: -; j_gene: TRBJ2-2; d_gene: -; v_gene: TRBV12-3/TRBV12-4; CDR3nt: TGTGCCAGCAGTCCGGGTTGGGGATACGCGAACACCGGGGAGCTGTTTTTT; CDR3aa: CASSPGWGYANTGELFF
abundance: few; j_gene: TRBJ2-3; d_gene: TRBD2; v_gene: TRBV28; CDR3nt: TGTGCCAGCAACGAAAGGGGCGGGGGAGATACGCAGTATTTT; CDR3aa: CASNERGGGDTQYF
abundance: many; j_gene: TRBJ1-4; d_gene: TRBD1; v_gene: TRBV5-7; CDR3nt: TGTGCCAGCAGCCCCCTCCGGGACAGGGGGCTTGGAGAAAAACTGTTTTTT; CDR3aa: CASSPLRDRGLGEKLFF
abundance: -; j_gene: TRBJ2-1; d_gene: -; v_gene: TRBV7-2; CDR3nt: TGTGCCAGCAGCTTACGCTCCTACAATGAGCAGTTCTTC; CDR3aa: CASSLRSYNEQFF
abundance: few; j_gene: TRBJ2-3; d_gene: -; v_gene: TRBV29-1; CDR3nt: TGCCTGACGCAAGGGGGGCCGTCCACAGATACGCAGTATTTT; CDR3aa: CLTQGGPSTDTQYF
abundance: many; j_gene: TRBJ1-1; d_gene: -; v_gene: TRBV5-1; CDR3nt: TGCGCCAGCAGCCTTAACCTTGGCGGGGTGAACACTGAAGCTTTCTTT; CDR3aa: CASSLNLGGVNTEAFF
abundance: many; j_gene: TRBJ1-5; d_gene: -; v_gene: TRBV9; CDR3nt: TGTGCCAGTCAACGCAATCAGCCCCAGCATTTT; CDR3aa: CASQRNQPQHF
abundance: -; j_gene: TRBJ2-1; d_gene: -; v_gene: TRBV5-1; CDR3nt: TGCGCCAGCGCCCTTAGCTCCTACAATGAGCAGTTCTTC; CDR3aa: CASALSSYNEQFF
abundance: few; j_gene: TRBJ2-5; d_gene: TRBD1; v_gene: TRBV29-1; CDR3nt: TGCAGCGTTAGGACAGGGGCCGTGGAGACCCAGTACTTC; CDR3aa: CSVRTGAVETQYF
abundance: many; j_gene: TRBJ1-2; d_gene: -; v_gene: TRBV11-1; CDR3nt: TGTGCCAGCAGCCCGCCGGGACACCCTAGGGGAGGCTACACCTTC; CDR3aa: CASSPPGHPRGGYTF
abundance: -; j_gene: TRBJ2-1; d_gene: -; v_gene: TRBV19; CDR3nt: TGTGCCAGTAGTATAAGATCTGGGACACTCTACAATGAGCAGTTCTTC; CDR3aa: CASSIRSGTLYNEQFF
abundance: few; j_gene: TRBJ1-6; d_gene: -; v_gene: TRBV20-1; CDR3nt: TGCAGTGCTCCCCACACAGTTGATAATTCACCCCTCCACTTT; CDR3aa: CSAPHTVDNSPLHF
abundance: few; j_gene: TRBJ1-1; d_gene: -; v_gene: TRBV2; CDR3nt: TGTGCCAGCAGTGAACGGTGGGTGACTGAAGCTTTCTTT; CDR3aa: CASSERWVTEAFF
abundance: once; j_gene: TRBJ1-5; d_gene: TRBD1; v_gene: TRBV28; CDR3nt: TGTGCCAGCAGTTTATCCGGGACAGTATTTTATAGCAATCAACCCCAGCATTTT; CDR3aa: CASSLSGTVFYSNQPQHF
abundance: few; j_gene: TRBJ2-1; d_gene: -; v_gene: TRBV14; CDR3nt: TGTGCCAGCAGCCGGACTCTCAATGAGCAGTTCTTC; CDR3aa: CASSRTLNEQFF
abundance: -; j_gene: TRBJ2-1; d_gene: TRBD1; v_gene: TRBV6-5; CDR3nt: TGTGCCAGCAGTTACCAGCCGGGACAGGGCACCAATGAGCAGTTCTTC; CDR3aa: CASSYQPGQGTNEQFF
abundance: many; j_gene: TRBJ2-7; d_gene: -; v_gene: TRBV28; CDR3nt: TGTGCCAGCAGGGTCGGCTCCCGCGAGCAGTACTTC; CDR3aa: CASRVGSREQYF
abundance: many; j_gene: TRBJ2-5; d_gene: TRBD1; v_gene: TRBV2; CDR3nt: TGTGCCAGCAGTGAACAGACAGGGTCCGGAGAGACCCAGTACTTC; CDR3aa: CASSEQTGSGETQYF
abundance: -; j_gene: TRBJ1-1; d_gene: -; v_gene: TRBV28; CDR3nt: TGTGCCAGCAGTTCAGGACAATGGCATCTGAACACTGAAGCTTTCTTT; CDR3aa: CASSSGQWHLNTEAFF
abundance: few; j_gene: TRBJ2-7; d_gene: TRBD1; v_gene: TRBV7-3; CDR3nt: TGTGCCAGCAGCCCCTCGCCGGGACAGTCCTACGAGCAGTACTTC; CDR3aa: CASSPSPGQSYEQYF
abundance: few; j_gene: TRBJ2-5; d_gene: TRBD1; v_gene: TRBV11-1; CDR3nt: TGTGCCAGCAGCTCCGGGACAGGGGGAGAGACCCAGTACTTC; CDR3aa: CASSSGTGGETQYF
abundance: few; j_gene: TRBJ2-7; d_gene: TRBD2; v_gene: TRBV27; CDR3nt: TGTGCCAGCAGTATCTTAGCGGGAGGGACCTACGAGCAGTACTTC; CDR3aa: CASSILAGGTYEQYF
abundance: few; j_gene: TRBJ2-3; d_gene: -; v_gene: TRBV13; CDR3nt: TGTGCCAGCAGCCCGCGTTCGGCGGGCCGCACAGATACGCAGTATTTT; CDR3aa: CASSPRSAGRTDTQYF
abundance: -; j_gene: TRBJ2-1; d_gene: TRBD1; v_gene: TRBV12-3/TRBV12-4; CDR3nt: TGTGCCAGCAGTCCTGACAGGGGTAGGAATGAGCAGTTCTTC; CDR3aa: CASSPDRGRNEQFF
abundance: few; j_gene: TRBJ2-1; d_gene: -; v_gene: TRBV9; CDR3nt: TGTGCCAGCAGCGCGGGATCTTACAATGAGCAGTTCTTC; CDR3aa: CASSAGSYNEQFF
abundance: many; j_gene: TRBJ1-2; d_gene: -; v_gene: TRBV29-1; CDR3nt: TGCAGCGTTAGAAACCTATGGCAGCCCGATGGCTACACCTTC; CDR3aa: CSVRNLWQPDGYTF
abundance: many; j_gene: TRBJ1-1; d_gene: -; v_gene: TRBV5-1; CDR3nt: TGCGCCAGCAGCTTGGATGGGAAAGAAGCTTTCTTT; CDR3aa: CASSLDGKEAFF
abundance: -; j_gene: TRBJ1-5; d_gene: -; v_gene: TRBV18; CDR3nt: TGTGCCAGCTCACCCAGGGTAAATCAGCCCCAGCATTTT; CDR3aa: CASSPRVNQPQHF
abundance: many; j_gene: TRBJ1-4; d_gene: TRBD1; v_gene: TRBV7-2; CDR3nt: TGTGCCAGCAGCTTAGCGGTGGACAGGGTTCACGAAAAACTGTTTTTT; CDR3aa: CASSLAVDRVHEKLFF
abundance: once; j_gene: TRBJ2-6; d_gene: -; v_gene: TRBV5-6; CDR3nt: TGTGCCAGCAGCCCTCTAATCTCTGGGGCCAACGTCCTGACTTTC; CDR3aa: CASSPLISGANVLTF
abundance: many; j_gene: TRBJ1-5; d_gene: -; v_gene: TRBV20-1; CDR3nt: TGCAGTGCTAGAGGTCTTCAGGGTAGTGGGCCCCAGCATTTT; CDR3aa: CSARGLQGSGPQHF
abundance: -; j_gene: TRBJ2-7; d_gene: -; v_gene: TRBV12-3/TRBV12-4; CDR3nt: TGTGCCAGCAGCCCCAGGGAGGTCTCCTACGAGCAGTACTTC; CDR3aa: CASSPREVSYEQYF
abundance: -; j_gene: TRBJ1-1; d_gene: TRBD1; v_gene: TRBV30; CDR3nt: TGTGCCTGGACTGGGACAGGGTCAAACACTGAAGCTTTCTTT; CDR3aa: CAWTGTGSNTEAFF
abundance: few; j_gene: TRBJ2-3; d_gene: -; v_gene: TRBV6-5; CDR3nt: TGTGCCAGCAGTAATCCCCGAGGCACAGATACGCAGTATTTT; CDR3aa: CASSNPRGTDTQYF
abundance: -; j_gene: TRBJ2-4; d_gene: -; v_gene: TRBV6-2/TRBV6-3; CDR3nt: TGTGCCAGCACCGTACGGGAGCTGTTAGCCAAAAACATTCAGTACTTC; CDR3aa: CASTVRELLAKNIQYF
abundance: -; j_gene: TRBJ2-5; d_gene: -; v_gene: TRBV29-1; CDR3nt: TGCAGCGTTGGACATCAAGAGACCCAGTACTTC; CDR3aa: CSVGHQETQYF